Detailed here is one TCR beta chain. CDR1 is SGHVS, CDR2 FNYEAQ, per germline. The ends were cut back, 1 base at V and 2 bases at J, with 11 bases in the middle. This CDR3 is built from 16 residues. The data derive from a study of CD4 and CD8 cells across lung adenocarcinoma regions. Samples came from patients with localized non-small cell lung adenocarcinoma. TCRdb recomputed calls from the PCR reads with MiXCR, one row per CDR3 protein. The sample lists under 20,000 distinct CDR3 sequences; roughly 51% were seen once. The sequencing input was CD8+ T cells from the center of a lung tumor. This chain connects TRBV7-6 to TRBJ2-2; unclear D gene. This clonotype originated in a female donor with lung adenocarcinoma. The CD4 and CD8 labels of this study may be unreliable. The CDR3 coding sequence is TGTGCCAGCAGCTTAGGGTCGTCGGTTAACACCGGGGAGCTGTTTTTT. Protein sequence: CASSLGSSVNTGELFF.